This T cell receptor beta chain was retrieved from a study of T cell repertoires in cytomegalovirus infection. The CDR3 is 14 residues long. Germline CDR1 reads MGHDK; CDR2 reads SYGVNS. V was cut by 4 bases and J by 5 bases, with 14 bases left in between. Notes on this clonotype: Antigen: not known.

TCRdb recomputed calls from the reads with MiXCR, one row per CDR3 protein. The sample shows 750,000 to 900,000 distinct CDR3 sequences, 25% to 35% of them seen only once. The input for sequencing was cultured CD8+ T cells from PBMCs, taken from culture after CMV antigen stimulation. The sequence was collected from a human donor in good health (CMV status not recorded). Some clones in this sample may be carry-over from other donors' samples. The chain joins TRBV25-1 to TRBJ2-5, with D possibly TRBD1 on 5 matching bases. CDR3 amino acids: CASSVPGQSETQYF. The CDR3 DNA follows: TGTGCCAGCAGTGTGCCAGGGCAGTCGGAGACCCAGTACTTC.